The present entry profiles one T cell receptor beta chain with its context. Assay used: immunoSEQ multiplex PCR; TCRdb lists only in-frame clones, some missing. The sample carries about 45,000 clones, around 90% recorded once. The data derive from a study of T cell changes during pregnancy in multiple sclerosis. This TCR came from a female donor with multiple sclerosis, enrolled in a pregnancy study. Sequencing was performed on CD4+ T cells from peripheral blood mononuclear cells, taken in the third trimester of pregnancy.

CDR3 residues: CAWSVLESGTIYF. CDR3 in DNA: TGTGCCTGGAGTGTACTGGAGAGCGGCACCATATATTTT. The rearrangement links TRBV30 to TRBJ1-3, with no clear D. This CDR3 contains 13 residues. The V end was cut by 0 bases, the J end by 9 bases, with 12 bases between. Germline V gene lookup returns CDR1 GTSNPN and CDR2 SVGIG (reference sequence).